The 18 T cell receptor beta chains below come from one sample, sequenced in a study of T cell repertoires in cytomegalovirus infection. Via MiXCR, TCRdb re-called the reads, giving one row per CDR3 protein. The sample holds about a million distinct CDR3 sequences, roughly a third seen once. These TCRs' antigens remain unknown. The sequenced sample was cultured CD8+ T cells from PBMCs, obtained from culture after CMV antigen stimulation. These receptor sequences come from a human donor in good health (CMV status not recorded). Some clones in this sample may be carry-over from other donors' samples.

The chain couples TRBV5-8 to TRBJ2-1; 10 positions agree with TRBD2. The germline gives CDR1 SGHTS, CDR2 YDEGEE. The CDR3 is made up of 16 amino acids. V lost 5 bases and J lost 2; bases outside the gene matches: 7. In DNA, the CDR3 is TGTGCCAGCAGTCACGAGCTAGCGGGGGCCTACAATGAGCAGTTCTTC. Its translation is CASSHELAGAYNEQFF. Full variable domain (rest looked up from reference TRBV5-8 and TRBJ2-1): EAGVTQSPTHLIKTRGQQATLRCSPISGHTSVYWYQQALGLGLQFLLWYDEGEERNRGNFPPRFSGRQFPNYSSELNVNALELEDSALYLCASSHELAGAYNEQFFGPGTRLTVL.

This clonotype has just a few counts. This rearrangement joins TRBV9 to TRBJ1-1; 9 bases map to TRBD1. From germline, CDR1 is SGDLS and CDR2 YYNGEE. After removal of 0 bases from V and 4 bases from J, the junction contained 1 base not matched to a gene. The CDR3 runs 14 residues. CDR3 DNA sequence: TGTGCCAGCAGCGTAGGGGACAGGGCCACTGAAGCTTTCTTT. Translating it yields CASSVGDRATEAFF.

V and J are TRBV19 and TRBJ1-2; unclear D gene. The germline V gene encodes CDR1 LNHDA and CDR2 SQIVND (reference sequence). The V end was cut by 10 bases, the J end by 0 bases, with 9 bases between. The CDR3 is 12 residues long. This CDR3 reads CAIRATNYGYTF. Written as DNA, the CDR3 is TGTGCCATTAGAGCGACTAACTATGGCTACACCTTC.

Concerning this clonotype itself: Just one base apart from a much larger clone, this may be a read error. The gene calls are TRBV6-8 and TRBJ2-7; D might be TRBD1 or TRBD2, each matching 5 bases. The length of the CDR3 is 14 residues. CDR1 and CDR2 (germline): MNHGY, SAAAGT. The chain's CDR3 is CASSLGRGSCEQYF. The CDR3 nucleotides read TGTGCCAGCAGTTTGGGACGCGGATCCTGCGAGCAGTACTTC.

J is TRBJ1-1 and V is TRBV2; D uncertain. CDR1 and CDR2 from the germline V gene are SNHLY and FYNNEI. The CDR3 has 11 residues. V was trimmed by 2 bases and J by 8 bases, leaving 6 bases between them. The CDR3, as DNA: TGTGCCAGCAGTGAATCACAGGAAGCTTTCTTT. It codes for CASSESQEAFF.

This chain links TRBV27 with TRBJ2-2; the match to TRBD1 covers 7 bases. With 5 bases clipped from V and 11 bases from J, the junction kept 5 bases outside the gene matches. This CDR3 contains 12 residues. Germline CDR1 MNHEY, CDR2 SMNVEV (reference sequence). CDR3 in amino acids: CASSRGRGELFF. The CDR3 nucleotides are TGTGCCAGCAGTAGGGGGCGCGGCGAGCTGTTTTTT.

This clonotype was seen a few times. This sequence joins TRBV6-1 and TRBJ2-7, with D unclear. From germline, CDR1 is MNHNS and CDR2 SASEGT. Trimming removed 6 bases from V and 4 bases from J, with 13 bases in between. The CDR3 is 13 residues long. CDR3 loop: CASSHYGPYEQYV. DNA for the CDR3: TGTGCCAGCAGCCACTACGGCCCTTACGAGCAGTACGTC.

This clonotype has just a few counts. The chain is built from TRBV4-1 and TRBJ2-3; D could derive from TRBD1 or TRBD2 (6 bases each). Germline CDR1 and CDR2: MGHRA and YSYEKL. This CDR3 is 14 amino acids long. The ends were cut back, 0 bases at V and 10 bases at J, with 14 bases in the middle. CDR3 sequence reads: CASSQDGGPKPQYF. CDR3 nucleotides: TGCGCCAGCAGCCAAGATGGGGGGCCGAAACCGCAGTATTTT.

This clonotype was observed a few times. V and J are TRBV25-1 and TRBJ1-1; no firm D call. Deletions cut 1 base from V and 1 base from J, with 4 bases between. The CDR3 is 13 amino acids. Per the germline V gene, CDR1 is MGHDK and CDR2 is SYGVNS. CDR3 sequence (DNA): TGTGCCAGCAGTGAATTTGGGAACACTGAAGCTTTCTTT. Its protein is CASSEFGNTEAFF.

This clonotype came up many times. The chain couples TRBV7-2 to TRBJ2-3, with 8 positions matching TRBD1. The CDR3 extends over 15 amino acids. Looked up from germline, CDR1 is SGHTA and CDR2 is FQGNSA. The V and J ends lost 5 bases and 3 bases, in that order; junction bases with no gene match: 7. CDR3 loop: CASSSRQGRTDTQYF. The CDR3, as DNA: TGTGCCAGCAGCAGCAGACAGGGGCGGACAGATACGCAGTATTTT.

This clonotype occurred once. The chain recombines TRBV5-4 with TRBJ2-1; 10 bases are a match to TRBD2. The length of the CDR3 is 17 residues. Trimming took 3 bases from V and 9 from J; bases not matched to a gene: 15. The germline V gene has CDR1 SGHNT and CDR2 YYREEE (reference sequence). This CDR3 reads CASSWGASGGEGVEQFF. CDR3 bases: TGTGCCAGCAGCTGGGGTGCGAGCGGGGGGGAAGGGGTTGAGCAGTTCTTC.

Many counts were recorded for this clonotype. J is TRBJ2-1 and V is TRBV2; a weak D match, TRBD2 (5 bases). V lost 2 bases and J lost 8, with 16 bases in between. CDR1 is SNHLY, CDR2 FYNNEI, per germline. This CDR3 contains 15 residues. CDR3 nucleotide sequence: TGTGCCAGCAGTGAATACGAGACTAAGGGTTATGAGCAGTTCTTC. Translating gives CASSEYETKGYEQFF.

Remarks on this clonotype: Possible read error: a much larger clone is one base away. The CDR3 does not close with the conserved phenylalanine or tryptophan, likely indicating a read error. The chain recombines TRBV7-2 with TRBJ2-3; 10 bases map to TRBD1. V shed 1 base and J 2 bases; nucleotides not matched to a gene: 6. Germline CDR1 reads SGHTA; CDR2 reads FQGNSA. The CDR3 is 17 residues long. The CDR3 sequence is CASSLDVTGGLTDTQYL. For the CDR3, the DNA is TGTGCCAGCAGCTTAGACGTGACAGGGGGCCTCACAGATACGCAGTATTTG.

This clonotype was recorded at least ten times. The chain is built from TRBV7-3 and TRBJ2-5; D ambiguous. Per germline, CDR1 SGHTA and CDR2 FQGTGA. The CDR3 covers 13 residues. V gave up 5 bases and J gave up 1 base, with 8 bases separating them. CDR3 coding DNA: TGTGCCAGCAGCCCAGGTCCCCAAGAGACCCAGTACTTC. Its translation is CASSPGPQETQYF.

By its share, this clonotype is medium-sized. CDR3 DNA: TGTGCCAGCAGCTTAGCGCGACTAGCGGGGGTTTACACCTACAATGAGCAGTTCTTC. Its protein product is CASSLARLAGVYTYNEQFF. The chain uses TRBV7-9 and TRBJ2-1; 12 bases fit TRBD2. The CDR3 spans 19 residues. Germline trimming cut 0 bases from V and 2 bases from J; bases unmatched to any gene: 8. From germline, CDR1 is SEHNR and CDR2 FQNEAQ (reference sequence).

This clonotype came up a few times. The J gene is TRBJ2-5, the V gene TRBV4-1; 9 positions agree with TRBD2. V was clipped by 1 base and J by 1 base; unmatched bases: 4. The CDR3 runs to 16 residues. Germline CDR1 is MGHRA and CDR2 is YSYEKL. The CDR3 bases are TGCGCCAGCAGCCAAGTTATAGCGGGGGCCCAAGAGACCCAGTACTTC. Its protein product is CASSQVIAGAQETQYF.

This clonotype was detected many times. This chain joins TRBV28 and TRBJ1-1; D uncertain. V was clipped by 3 bases and J by 5 bases, with 16 bases between them. The CDR3 totals 15 residues. The germline V gene has CDR1 MDHEN and CDR2 SYDVKM. The CDR3 reads CASSFLVYGNTEAFF. In DNA form, the CDR3 reads TGTGCCAGCAGTTTTCTTGTCTACGGGAATACTGAAGCTTTCTTT.

This clonotype was detected only a few times. J is TRBJ2-1 and V is TRBV7-9; tentative D call: TRBD1 (6 bases). Germline V gives CDR1 SEHNR, CDR2 FQNEAQ (reference sequence). V lost 9 bases to trimming and J lost 1 base, with 10 bases between them. The length of the CDR3 is 13 residues. CDR3 in amino acids: CARGGASYNEQFF. The CDR3 DNA is TGTGCCAGAGGGGGAGCATCCTACAATGAGCAGTTCTTC. The variable domain in full, with the rest retrieved from reference TRBV7-9 and TRBJ2-1, is DTGVSQNPRHKITKRGQNVTFRCDPISEHNRLYWYRQTLGQGPEFLTYFQNEAQLEKSRLLSDRFSAERPKGSFSTLEIQRTEQGDSAMYLCARGGASYNEQFFGPGTRLTVL.